This TCR beta chain was documented in a study of control samples from healthy donors and cancer patients. This CDR3 has 17 residues. V gave up 3 bases and J gave up 6 bases, with 20 bases separating them. CDR1 is MNHEY and CDR2 is SMNVEV in the germline V gene (reference sequence). Clones were sequenced by immunoSEQ multiplex PCR, and TCRdb holds only the in-frame ones, with some missing. The sample holds about 130,000 clones; about 90% are singletons and the top ten take about 1.9%. The source of this sequence is a woman aged 45 to 65 in good health. This chain links TRBV27 with TRBJ1-4, with D possibly matching TRBD1 (5 bases). The sequenced material came from blood. CDR3 nucleotides: TGTGCCAGCAGTTTTACCCCAGCAGGGCGGGGGGATGAAAAACTGTTTTTT. Its protein is CASSFTPAGRGDEKLFF. The variable domain in full, with the rest retrieved from reference TRBV27 and TRBJ1-4, is EAQVTQNPRYLITVTGKKLTVTCSQNMNHEYMSWYRQDPGLGLRQIYYSMNVEVTDKGDVPEGYKVSRKEKRNFPLILESPSPNQTSLYFCASSFTPAGRGDEKLFFGSGTQLSVL.